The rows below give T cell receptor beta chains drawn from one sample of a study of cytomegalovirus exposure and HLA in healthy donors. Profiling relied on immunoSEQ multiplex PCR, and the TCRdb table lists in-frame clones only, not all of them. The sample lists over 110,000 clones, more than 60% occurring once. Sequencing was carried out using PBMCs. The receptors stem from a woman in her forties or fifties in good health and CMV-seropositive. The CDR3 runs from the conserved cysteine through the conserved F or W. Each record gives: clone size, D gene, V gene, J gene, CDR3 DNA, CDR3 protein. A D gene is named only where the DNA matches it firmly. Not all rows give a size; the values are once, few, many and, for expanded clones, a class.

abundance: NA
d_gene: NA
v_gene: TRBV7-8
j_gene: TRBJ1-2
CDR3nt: TGTGCCAGCAGCTTAGACAGATTTACCTATGGCTACACCTTC
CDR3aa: CASSLDRFTYGYTF

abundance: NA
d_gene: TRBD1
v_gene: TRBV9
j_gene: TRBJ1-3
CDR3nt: TGTGCCAGCAGCGCGAGAAATGACAGGGCGGACACCATATATTTT
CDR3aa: CASSARNDRADTIYF

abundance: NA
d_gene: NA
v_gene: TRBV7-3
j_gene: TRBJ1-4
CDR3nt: TGTGCCAGCAGCCCCCATAATCGGGGGGCAACTAATGAAAAACTGTTTTTT
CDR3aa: CASSPHNRGATNEKLFF

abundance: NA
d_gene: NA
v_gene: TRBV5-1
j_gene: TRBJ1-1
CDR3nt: TGCGCCAGCAGCTTGGAATCGACAGGAAAGGTTGCTTTCTTT
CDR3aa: CASSLESTGKVAFF

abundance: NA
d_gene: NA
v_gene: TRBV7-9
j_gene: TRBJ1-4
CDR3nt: TGTGCCAGCAGCTTGGTCGACGGAAAAGCGGTAGTTGAAAAACTGTTTTTT
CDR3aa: CASSLVDGKAVVEKLFF

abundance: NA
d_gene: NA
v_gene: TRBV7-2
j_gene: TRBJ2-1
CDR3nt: TGTGCCAGCAGCTTAGCAATGGCCACACACAATGAGCAGTTCTTC
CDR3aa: CASSLAMATHNEQFF

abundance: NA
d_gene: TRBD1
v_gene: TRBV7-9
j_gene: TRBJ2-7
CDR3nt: TGTGCCAGCAGCTGGGGGACAGGGAACGAGCAGTACTTC
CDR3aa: CASSWGTGNEQYF

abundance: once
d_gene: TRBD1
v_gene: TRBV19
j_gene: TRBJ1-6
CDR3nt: TGTGCCAGTAGTCCGGGACAGGGGTATTCACCCCTCCACTTT
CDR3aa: CASSPGQGYSPLHF

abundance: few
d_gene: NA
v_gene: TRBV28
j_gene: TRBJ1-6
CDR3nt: TGTGCCAGCAGATCCCAAGGGGTGGCCCCCCTCCACTTT
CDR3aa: CASRSQGVAPLHF

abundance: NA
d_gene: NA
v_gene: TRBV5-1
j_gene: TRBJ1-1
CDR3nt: TGCGCCAGCAGCTTGTACGCGTATACGAACACTGAAGCTTTCTTT
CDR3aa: CASSLYAYTNTEAFF

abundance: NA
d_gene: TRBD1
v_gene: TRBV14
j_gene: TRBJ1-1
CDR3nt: TGTGCCAGCAGCCAATGGGGGACAGGGGGCCATACTGAAGCTTTCTTT
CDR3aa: CASSQWGTGGHTEAFF

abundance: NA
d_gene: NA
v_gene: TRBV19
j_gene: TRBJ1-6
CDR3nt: TGTGCCAGTAGTATAGCTTCTGGGGCCTATGCATCACCCCTCCACTTT
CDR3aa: CASSIASGAYASPLHF

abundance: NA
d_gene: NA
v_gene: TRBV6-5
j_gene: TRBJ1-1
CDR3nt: TGTGCCAGCAAGCGGGACGGCAACACTGAAGCTTTCTTT
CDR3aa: CASKRDGNTEAFF

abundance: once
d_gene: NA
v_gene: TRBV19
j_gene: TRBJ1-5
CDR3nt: TGTGCCAGTAGTATCCGGAGGGATCAGCCCCAGCATTTT
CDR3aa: CASSIRRDQPQHF

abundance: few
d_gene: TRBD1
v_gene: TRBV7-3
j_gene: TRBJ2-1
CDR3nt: TGTGCCAGCAGCAGGACAGGAAACTACAATGAGCAGTTCTTC
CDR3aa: CASSRTGNYNEQFF

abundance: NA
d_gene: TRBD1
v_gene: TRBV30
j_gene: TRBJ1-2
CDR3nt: TGTGCCTCGGGACAGTCTCCGGCTGGCTACACCTTC
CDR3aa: CASGQSPAGYTF

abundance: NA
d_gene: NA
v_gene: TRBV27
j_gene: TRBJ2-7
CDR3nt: TGTGCCAGCAGCCCGTCGGGGGTTGAGCAGTACTTC
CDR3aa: CASSPSGVEQYF

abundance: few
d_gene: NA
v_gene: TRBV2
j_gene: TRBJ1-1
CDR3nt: TGTGCCAGCAGTGAAAGGGGTGAAGCTTTCTTT
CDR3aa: CASSERGEAFF

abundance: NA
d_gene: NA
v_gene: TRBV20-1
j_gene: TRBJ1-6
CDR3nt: TGCAGTGCCCCGACAGATTCACCCCTCCACTTT
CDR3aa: CSAPTDSPLHF

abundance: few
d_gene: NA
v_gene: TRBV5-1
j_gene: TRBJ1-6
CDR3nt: TGCGCCAGCAGCCCAAACTTTTCTGATTCACCCCTCCACTTT
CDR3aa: CASSPNFSDSPLHF

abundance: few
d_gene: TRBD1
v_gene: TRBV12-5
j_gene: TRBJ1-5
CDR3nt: TGTGCTAGTGGTTTGGTAGGAACAGACGGGGACAGGGTGAATCAGCCCCAGCATTTT
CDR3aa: CASGLVGTDGDRVNQPQHF

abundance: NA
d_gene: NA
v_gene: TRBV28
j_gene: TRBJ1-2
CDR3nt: TGTGCCAGCAGTTTAGCCGGACACAACTATGGCTACACCTTC
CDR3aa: CASSLAGHNYGYTF

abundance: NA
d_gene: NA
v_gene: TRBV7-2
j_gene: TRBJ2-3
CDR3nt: TGTGCCAGCAGCTTCCCGGGCACAGATACGCAGTATTTT
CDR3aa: CASSFPGTDTQYF

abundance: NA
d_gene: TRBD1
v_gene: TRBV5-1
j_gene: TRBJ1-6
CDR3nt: TGCGCCAGCAGCTTGCGGACAGGGGATTCACCCCTCCACTTT
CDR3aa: CASSLRTGDSPLHF

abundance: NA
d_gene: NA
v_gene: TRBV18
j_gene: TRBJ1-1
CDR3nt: TGTGCCAGCTCACCACTGGCAGACTTAAACACTGAAGCTTTCTTT
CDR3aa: CASSPLADLNTEAFF

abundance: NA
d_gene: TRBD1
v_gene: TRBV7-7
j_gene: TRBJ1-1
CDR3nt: TGTGCTAGCAGCTTAAAAGGGGGCGCACAGAACACTGAAGCTTTCTTT
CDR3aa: CASSLKGGAQNTEAFF

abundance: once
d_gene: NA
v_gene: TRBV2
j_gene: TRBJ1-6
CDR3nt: TGTGCCAGCAGTGTCCTACGCCCCGGACAGTTTAATTCACCCCTCCACTTT
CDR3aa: CASSVLRPGQFNSPLHF

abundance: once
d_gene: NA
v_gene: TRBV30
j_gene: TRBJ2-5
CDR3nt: TGTGCCTGGAGTTCGGCTGGGCTTGGTAGCGCGGAGACCCAGTACTTC
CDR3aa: CAWSSAGLGSAETQYF

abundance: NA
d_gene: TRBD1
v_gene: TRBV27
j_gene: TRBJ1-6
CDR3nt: TGTGCCAGCAGTTTATATCTAACCGGGACAGGGGATTCACCCCTCCACTTT
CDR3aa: CASSLYLTGTGDSPLHF

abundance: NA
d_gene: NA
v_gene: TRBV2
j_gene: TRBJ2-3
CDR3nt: TGTGCCAGCAGGGGTGGCGGAGATACGCAGTATTTT
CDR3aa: CASRGGGDTQYF

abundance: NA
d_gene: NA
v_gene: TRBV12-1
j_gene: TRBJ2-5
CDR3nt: TGTGCCAGCAGCCCACTAGCGGCCCAAGAGACCCAGTACTTC
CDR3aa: CASSPLAAQETQYF

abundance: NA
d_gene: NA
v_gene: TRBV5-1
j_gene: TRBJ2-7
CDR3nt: TGCGCCAGCAGCTTGTGGCAGGGGGGTTCCTACGAGCAGTACTTC
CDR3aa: CASSLWQGGSYEQYF